These 20 T cell receptor beta chains share one sample of origin, sequenced in a study of T cells in tuberculosis. TCRdb's table, derived via immunoSEQ multiplex PCR, lists solely in-frame clones and lacks some. The table shows some 47,000 clones, with roughly 96% occurring only once. Material: PBMCs. These receptors were collected from a donor under 30 with latent tuberculosis or without tuberculosis infection.

This clone is a singleton in its sample. Within the sample, other DNA sequences also encode this same CDR3. The chain employs TRBV30 and TRBJ2-6; the match to TRBD2 covers 7 bases. This CDR3 contains 16 residues. The germline V gene encodes CDR1 GTSNPN and CDR2 SVGIG (reference sequence). The V and J ends lost 2 bases and 1 base, in that order; junction bases with no gene match: 5. This chain's CDR3 is CAWSIGGSSGANVLTF. Here the CDR3 DNA reads TGTGCCTGGAGTATAGGCGGGAGTTCTGGGGCCAACGTCCTGACTTTC.

The table lists this clone with a few counts. The gene calls are TRBV5-6 and TRBJ1-5, with TRBD1 identical over 7 bases. In germline, CDR1 is SGHDT, CDR2 YYEEEE. V shed 0 bases, J shed 4 bases, and the junction held 1 base outside the gene matches. This CDR3 is built from 14 residues. The CDR3 loop is CASSLGRGNQPQHF. In DNA, the CDR3 is TGTGCCAGCAGCTTGGGCAGGGGGAATCAGCCCCAGCATTTT.

The gene calls are TRBV6-5 and TRBJ1-2, with D perhaps TRBD1 (5 bases). In germline, CDR1 is MNHEY, CDR2 SVGAGI. Trimming took 8 bases from V and 7 from J, leaving 14 bases between them. This CDR3 has 12 residues. CDR3 protein: CASQWGGGGYTF. The CDR3 coding sequence is TGTGCCAGCCAATGGGGGGGAGGTGGCTACACCTTC.

This chain uses TRBV19 with TRBJ2-3; TRBD2 matches at 12 bases. The CDR3 extends over 16 amino acids. J lost 1 base, V lost 5 bases, and 4 bases had no gene match. Germline V gene data show CDR1 as LNHDA and CDR2 as SQIVND (reference sequence). This CDR3 is CASSFRLAGGTDTQYF. The CDR3 DNA reads TGTGCCAGTAGTTTCCGACTAGCGGGGGGCACAGATACGCAGTATTTT.

The chain couples TRBV2 to TRBJ2-2; the D gene is possibly TRBD2 (6 bases). The CDR3 sequence is 15 residues long. Germline V gene data show CDR1 as SNHLY and CDR2 as FYNNEI. V lost 7 bases and J 3 bases, leaving 15 bases between the germline ends. The chain's CDR3 is CASTWGVTDTGELFF. The CDR3 bases are TGTGCCAGCACCTGGGGGGTAACGGACACCGGGGAGCTGTTTTTT.

V is TRBV28 and J is TRBJ2-5; 14 bases align to TRBD2. This CDR3 contains 20 residues. Trimming took 8 bases from V and 2 from J; bases not matched to a gene: 19. Per germline, CDR1 MDHEN and CDR2 SYDVKM. CDR3 sequence (DNA): TGTGCCAGCTCGGTTGGGTCGGGACTAGCGGGGGCCGACCATCAAGAGACCCAGTACTTC. Translation gives CASSVGSGLAGADHQETQYF.

The V gene is TRBV5-4, the J gene TRBJ2-7; D is perhaps TRBD2 (6 bases). From germline, CDR1 is SGHNT and CDR2 YYREEE (reference sequence). V lost 0 bases and J lost 0, with 10 bases in between. The CDR3 contains 15 residues. In DNA, the CDR3 is TGTGCCAGCAGCTTGGGCGGGATGAGCTCCTACGAGCAGTACTTC. The encoded protein is CASSLGGMSSYEQYF.

The chain recombines TRBV6-1 with TRBJ1-2; 12 nucleotides match TRBD1. Trimming took 11 bases from V and 4 from J; bases not matched to a gene: 11. The CDR3 extends over 15 amino acids. Per the germline V gene, CDR1 is MNHNS and CDR2 is SASEGT. The CDR3: CAGTGGEYFGYGYTF. In DNA form, the CDR3 reads TGTGCCGGGACAGGGGGCGAATATTTCGGCTATGGCTACACCTTC.

CDR3 region: CAFSRQGNQPQHF. The CDR3 coding sequence is TGTGCCTTTTCTCGACAGGGCAATCAGCCCCAGCATTTT. The chain recombines TRBV30 with TRBJ1-5; maybe TRBD1 (6 bases). V dropped 7 bases and J dropped 2 bases, with 12 bases sitting between them. Per germline, CDR1 GTSNPN and CDR2 SVGIG (reference sequence). The CDR3 contains 13 residues.

This rearrangement joins TRBV27 to TRBJ2-2, with 12 bases aligning to TRBD2. CDR3 length: 16 amino acids. Losses at the gene ends were 6 bases for V and 6 bases for J; bases not matched to a gene: 8. Germline V CDR1 and CDR2: MNHEY, SMNVEV (reference sequence). CDR3 loop: CASRVTSGSRSGELFF. CDR3 in DNA: TGTGCCAGCAGGGTGACTAGCGGGAGTAGGTCCGGGGAGCTGTTTTTT.

This clone was recorded only once. The chain carries TRBV19 and TRBJ1-1; tentatively, D is TRBD1 (6 bases). The CDR3 contains 14 residues. V was clipped by 1 base and J by 5 bases, with 11 bases between them. CDR1 and CDR2 (germline): LNHDA, SQIVND (reference sequence). In nucleotides, the CDR3 is TGTGCCAGTAGTATAGGGGCAGGGGTGACTGAAGCTTTCTTT. Protein sequence: CASSIGAGVTEAFF. The full variable domain, completed using reference TRBV19 and TRBJ1-1, is DGGITQSPKYLFRKEGQNVTLSCEQNLNHDAMYWYRQDPGQGLRLIYYSQIVNDFQKGDIAEGYSVSREKKESFPLTVTSAQKNPTAFYLCASSIGAGVTEAFFGQGTRLTVV.

The J gene is TRBJ2-1, the V gene TRBV7-9, with TRBD2 matching over 8 bases. This CDR3 comprises 16 residues. V shed 4 bases, J shed 2 bases, and the junction held 7 bases outside the gene matches. The germline CDR1 and CDR2 sequences are SEHNR and FQNEAQ (reference sequence). The CDR3 DNA follows: TGTGCCAGCAGCTCCTTACTAGCGGCCGCCTACAATGAGCAGTTCTTC. This gives the protein CASSSLLAAAYNEQFF.

V usage is TRBV5-1 and J usage is TRBJ1-1; a possible D gene is TRBD1 (6 bases). The CDR3 is 14 residues long. Trimming shortened V by 2 bases and J by 3 bases, and 11 bases separated the two germline ends. CDR1 is SGHRS and CDR2 is YFSETQ in the germline V gene. DNA of the CDR3: TGCGCCAGCAGCTTTGGGACATCCGACACTGAAGCTTTCTTT. Protein product: CASSFGTSDTEAFF.

J is TRBJ2-1 and V is TRBV7-2, with 10 bases fitting TRBD2. Germline V lookup: CDR1 SGHTA, CDR2 FQGNSA. J lost 4 bases, V lost 4 bases, and 10 bases had no gene match. The CDR3 is 17 residues long. The CDR3 DNA reads TGTGCCAGCAGCTCCCCAGCGGGAGGGCCGAAATACAATGAGCAGTTCTTC. Translated, it gives CASSSPAGGPKYNEQFF.

This clone was counted a few times. CDR3 protein: CASSVGQVAQPQHF. The CDR3 nucleotides read TGTGCCAGCAGTGTTGGACAGGTCGCTCAGCCCCAGCATTTT. V gene TRBV2 combines with J gene TRBJ1-5; 7 bases fit TRBD1. The CDR3 contains 14 residues. Germline V gene lookup returns CDR1 SNHLY and CDR2 FYNNEI. V was clipped by 4 bases and J by 6 bases; unmatched bases: 6.

This chain connects TRBV14 to TRBJ1-2; the match to TRBD1 covers 8 bases. The CDR3 consists of 14 residues. Germline V lookup: CDR1 SGHDN, CDR2 FVKESK. Losses at the gene ends were 4 bases for V and 5 bases for J; bases not matched to a gene: 6. The CDR3 bases are TGTGCCAGCAGCCTTGGACAGGGCCCTTATGGCTACACCTTC. Its protein is CASSLGQGPYGYTF.

This rearrangement joins TRBV6-1 to TRBJ2-7; 7 positions match TRBD1. The J segment lost 2 bases and the V segment lost 3 bases, leaving 1 base of the junction unmatched. CDR3 length: 13 residues. Germline loops: CDR1 MNHNS, CDR2 SASEGT. The CDR3 DNA sequence: TGTGCCAGCAGTGAGGGACAGACCTACGAGCAGTACTTC. Translated: CASSEGQTYEQYF.

The chain employs TRBV9 and TRBJ2-2; the match to TRBD1 covers 8 bases. The CDR3 extends over 14 amino acids. V trimming: 4 bases; J trimming: 7 bases; junction bases outside the gene matches: 6. Germline V gene sequence: CDR1 SGDLS, CDR2 YYNGEE. CDR3 sequence reads: CASSPTGVVGELFF. The CDR3 DNA is TGTGCCAGCAGCCCGACAGGGGTGGTCGGGGAGCTGTTTTTT.

CDR3 sequence: CASTYGGPDYGYTF. CDR3 nucleotides: TGTGCCAGCACCTATGGTGGGCCCGACTATGGCTACACCTTC. The V and J genes are TRBV5-6 and TRBJ1-2; D not resolved. Germline V gene data show CDR1 as SGHDT and CDR2 as YYEEEE. The CDR3 is 14 residues long. Trimming cost V 6 bases and J 3 bases, with 15 bases left between them.

To note about this clone: An end of the junction differs from the germline gene, which may be a read error. The CDR3 loop is CASSFRRERIF. The CDR3, as DNA: TGTGCCAGCAGCTTTAGGCGGGAGAGGATCTTC. This rearrangement joins TRBV7-2 to TRBJ2-1, with TRBD2 matching 7 bases. Germline V lookup: CDR1 SGHTA, CDR2 FQGNSA. CDR3 length: 11 residues.